This T cell receptor (beta chain) was found in a study of control samples from healthy donors and cancer patients. The CDR3 sequence is 10 residues long. V was clipped by 5 bases and J by 8 bases, with 9 bases between them. CDR1 DFQATT and CDR2 SNEGSKA come from the germline V gene (reference sequence). Data came from immunoSEQ multiplex PCR; TCRdb stores just in-frame clones and leaves some out. The sample includes around 40,000 clones, less than 95% of them seen just once. Input material: PBMCs. The J gene is TRBJ1-2, the V gene TRBV20-1; D call uncertain. This receptor was taken from a woman in her forties with head and neck cancer. In DNA form, the CDR3 reads TGCAGTGCTTTCCGCGGGGGCTACACCTTC. Encoded protein: CSAFRGGYTF.